This T cell receptor beta chain was obtained from a study of blood T cell repertoires in COVID-19 (dated by TCRdb to between 2020 and 2021). Some background on the complete study: Samples from collaborators originated in the United States, Italy and Spain and spanned both the acute and convalescent phases of COVID-19. The dataset comprised deeply sampled blood TCRbeta repertoires from subjects exposed to, actively infected with, or recovered from COVID-19. Where available, HLA class I and class II types were taken from metadata supplied by the sample provider and were not determined by assay-based typing. The samples were drawn from two sources: the first 160 participants of the ongoing ImmuneRACE study, and 1,200 or so subjects contributed by 6 global collaborators. The prospective study material was composed of cDNA or gDNA derived from T cells, B-cell-depleted T cells, or PBMCs. Sample metadata almost always included a de-identified subject ID, COVID-19 status, age in years and sex. The repertoires were released in a freely available public database meant as a resource for research on the immune response to SARS-CoV-2. What the work shows at the level of the full study, not this receptor alone: The amount of clinical and demographic metadata varied by source and participant and was provided uncurated.

After removal of 3 bases from V and 7 bases from J, the junction retains 16 bases not matched to a gene. CDR1 is given as LNHDA and CDR2 as SQIVND, both from the germline V gene (reference sequence). Measured from the cysteine to the phenylalanine, the CDR3 is 17 residues long. Just the 51-base CDR3 DNA is kept, in frame starting at base 1. TCRbeta CDR3 regions were amplified from genomic DNA using the immunoSEQ Assay, a bias-controlled multiplex PCR. In the original analysis: The number of nucleated cells in each sample was estimated by amplification of reference gene primers within the assay. Sequence reads were collapsed and filtered to measure the absolute abundance of every unique TCRbeta CDR3 rearrangement. Productive Simpson clonality was computed per sample as the square root of Simpson's diversity index over productive rearrangements. The table comes from immuneACCESS by way of TCRdb, which keeps in-frame sequences with V and J called. Part of the clones is missing from these tables; in studies checked, under half for an unresolved V gene and the rest for unknown reasons. For V, J and clone size, that table is used; D and trimming come from the DNA. The sample profile shows under 150,000 clones; about 87% of them were found once. The top ten hold more than 25% of the sample.

This clone has a single count. Its antigen remains undetermined. Per-nucleotide qualities are absent, and no much larger clonotype sits a single base away. Each collaborating institution followed its own protocols to collect whole blood in K2EDTA tubes. For TCRbeta analysis, collaborators shipped samples in one of three forms: frozen whole blood, isolated PBMCs, or DNA extracted from either of those sample types. This TCR was sampled from a human donor in a cohort sampled during active COVID-19. The sequenced sample was peripheral blood. The sequence is built from TRBV19 and TRBJ2-7, with TRBD1 matching 9 junction bases. The CDR3 loop reads CASSMRAGTGHSWEQYF. The nucleotides read TGTGCCAGTAGTATGAGGGCCGGGACAGGGCACTCCTGGGAGCAGTACTTC.